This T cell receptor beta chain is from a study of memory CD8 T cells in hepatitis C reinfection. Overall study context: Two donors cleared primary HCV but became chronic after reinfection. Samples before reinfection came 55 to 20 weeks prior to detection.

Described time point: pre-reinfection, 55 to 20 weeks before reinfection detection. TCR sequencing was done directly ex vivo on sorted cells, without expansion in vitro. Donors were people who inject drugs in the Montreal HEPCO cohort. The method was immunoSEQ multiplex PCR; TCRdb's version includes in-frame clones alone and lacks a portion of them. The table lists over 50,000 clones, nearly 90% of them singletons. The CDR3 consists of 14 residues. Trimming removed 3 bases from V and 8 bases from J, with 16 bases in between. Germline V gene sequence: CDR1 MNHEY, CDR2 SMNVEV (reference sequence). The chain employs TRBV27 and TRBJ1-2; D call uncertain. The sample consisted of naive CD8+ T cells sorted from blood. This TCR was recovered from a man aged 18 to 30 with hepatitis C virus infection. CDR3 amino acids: CASSFSPPGKGYTF. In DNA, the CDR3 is TGTGCCAGCAGTTTTTCCCCCCCGGGGAAGGGCTACACCTTC.